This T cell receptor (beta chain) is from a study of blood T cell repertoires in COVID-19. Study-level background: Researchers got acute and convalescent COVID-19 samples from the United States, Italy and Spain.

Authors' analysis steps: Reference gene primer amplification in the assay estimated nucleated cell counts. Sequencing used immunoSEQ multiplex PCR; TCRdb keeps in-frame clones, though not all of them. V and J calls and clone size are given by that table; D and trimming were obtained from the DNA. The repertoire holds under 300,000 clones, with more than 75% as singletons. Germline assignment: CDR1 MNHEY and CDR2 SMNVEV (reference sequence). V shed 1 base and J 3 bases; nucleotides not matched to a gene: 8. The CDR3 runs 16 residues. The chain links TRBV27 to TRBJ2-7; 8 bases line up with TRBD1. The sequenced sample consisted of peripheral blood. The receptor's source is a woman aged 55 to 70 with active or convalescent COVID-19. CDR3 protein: CASSLYGTGGGYEQYF. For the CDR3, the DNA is TGTGCCAGCAGTTTATATGGGACAGGTGGAGGCTACGAGCAGTACTTC.